The 14 T cell receptor beta chains below all came from one sample that was sequenced in a study of cytomegalovirus exposure and HLA in healthy donors. Vbeta (60) and Jbeta (13) primers were used in the PCR. Assay used: immunoSEQ multiplex PCR; TCRdb lists only in-frame clones, some missing. The data hold roughly 160,000 clones, with around 76% observed a single time. The sample taken for sequencing was PBMCs. The receptors stem from a man aged 55 to 70 in good health and CMV-seronegative.

The chain joins TRBV18 to TRBJ2-5, with 13 bases aligning to TRBD2. CDR1 is KGHSH and CDR2 is LQKENI in the germline V gene. The CDR3 is 16 amino acids. V lost 4 bases to trimming and J lost 5 bases; unmatched junction nucleotides: 7. CDR3 in amino acids: CASSLWTSGGQETQYF. CDR3 DNA: TGTGCCAGCTCACTCTGGACTAGCGGGGGCCAGGAGACCCAGTACTTC.

The rearrangement links TRBV6-4 to TRBJ1-4, with 9 nucleotides matching TRBD1. The CDR3 sequence is 14 residues long. In germline, CDR1 is MRHNA, CDR2 SNTAGT. V dropped 5 bases and J dropped 7; count of bases not matched to a gene: 5. The CDR3, as DNA: TGTGCCAGCAGTACAGGGGGCGCGGGTGAAAAACTGTTTTTT. Its protein product is CASSTGGAGEKLFF.

This rearrangement joins TRBV19 to TRBJ2-1; 9 nucleotides line up with TRBD2. V lost 3 bases and J lost 6; bases outside the gene matches: 9. The CDR3 runs to 16 residues. CDR1 LNHDA and CDR2 SQIVND come from the germline V gene (reference sequence). CDR3 amino acids: CASSINPPSGINEQFF. CDR3 sequence (DNA): TGTGCCAGTAGTATCAATCCCCCTAGCGGGATCAATGAGCAGTTCTTC.

The chain links TRBV5-6 to TRBJ2-1; D is uncertain. Germline V lookup: CDR1 SGHDT, CDR2 YYEEEE. This CDR3 region has 12 residues. Trimming left V 4 bases short and J 15 bases short, with 17 bases between. The CDR3 nucleotides read TGTGCCAGCAGCCACGACCCCGAGGATCGGTTCTTC. It translates to CASSHDPEDRFF.

This clone was detected a few times. This chain's CDR3 is CASSEGSWYQETQYF. Here the CDR3 DNA reads TGTGCCAGCAGTGAAGGGAGTTGGTACCAAGAGACCCAGTACTTC. The rearrangement uses TRBV25-1 and TRBJ2-5; TRBD2 is a possible D gene (5 bases). This CDR3 region has 15 residues. V lost 2 bases and J lost 0, with 10 bases in between. Germline CDR1 MGHDK, CDR2 SYGVNS.

This rearrangement joins TRBV19 to TRBJ1-5; weak D call: TRBD1 (5 bases). Trimming removed 1 base from V and 6 bases from J, with 10 bases in between. The V gene's germline CDR1 is LNHDA and CDR2 SQIVND (reference sequence). The CDR3 has 14 residues. The chain's CDR3 is CASSIGQGVQPQHF. CDR3 DNA: TGTGCCAGTAGTATAGGCCAGGGCGTTCAGCCCCAGCATTTT.

This chain connects TRBV5-1 to TRBJ2-5; 9 bases are a match to TRBD2. This CDR3 has 14 amino acids. V was clipped by 0 bases and J by 5 bases; unmatched bases: 2. Germline V CDR1 and CDR2: SGHRS, YFSETQ. CDR3 bases: TGCGCCAGCAGCTTGGGGACTAGCGTGGAGACCCAGTACTTC. Translation gives CASSLGTSVETQYF.

J is TRBJ1-1 and V is TRBV9; weak D call: TRBD1 (6 bases). Trimming stripped 4 bases from V and 1 base from J, with 11 bases between. This CDR3 spans 14 amino acids. Germline loops: CDR1 SGDLS, CDR2 YYNGEE. The CDR3 is CASSLTGWNTEAFF. The CDR3 bases are TGTGCCAGCAGCCTGACAGGATGGAACACTGAAGCTTTCTTT.

V usage is TRBV7-2 and J usage is TRBJ2-1, with 8 bases identical to TRBD2. V shed 6 bases and J 2 bases; nucleotides not matched to a gene: 6. The CDR3 sequence is 15 residues long. Germline loops: CDR1 SGHTA, CDR2 FQGNSA. In DNA form, the CDR3 reads TGTGCCAGCAGTTCCGGGACTAGGGCCTACAATGAGCAGTTCTTC. This sequence encodes CASSSGTRAYNEQFF.

The chain uses TRBV19 and TRBJ2-7; TRBD2 matches 9 bases. The germline V gene has CDR1 LNHDA and CDR2 SQIVND (reference sequence). This CDR3 comprises 14 residues. Trimming took 1 base from V and 7 from J; bases not matched to a gene: 5. The CDR3 spells CASSIGGGVFEQYF. CDR3 in DNA: TGTGCCAGTAGTATAGGCGGGGGGGTGTTTGAGCAGTACTTC. The variable domain in full, with the rest retrieved from reference TRBV19 and TRBJ2-7, is DGGITQSPKYLFRKEGQNVTLSCEQNLNHDAMYWYRQDPGQGLRLIYYSQIVNDFQKGDIAEGYSVSREKKESFPLTVTSAQKNPTAFYLCASSIGGGVFEQYFGPGTRLTVT.

The chain employs TRBV4-2 and TRBJ1-1; 7 bases are shared with TRBD1. The trim removed 0 bases at V and 4 bases at J, leaving 2 bases unmatched. The CDR3 has 14 residues. Germline-derived CDR1 and CDR2 are LGHNA and YNFKEQ. CDR3 in amino acids: CASSQDDRATEAFF. The CDR3 nucleotides are TGTGCCAGCAGCCAAGACGACAGGGCCACTGAAGCTTTCTTT.

This clone has more than one count but fewer than ten. The V and J genes are TRBV7-2 and TRBJ1-3; D is undetermined. This CDR3 has 14 residues. Per the germline V gene, CDR1 is SGHTA and CDR2 is FQGNSA. With 2 bases removed from V and 4 bases from J, the gap between germline ends came to 9 bases. The CDR3 reads CASSLFGGGNTIYF. CDR3 DNA sequence: TGTGCCAGCAGCTTATTCGGAGGAGGAAACACCATATATTTT.

The chain couples TRBV4-3 to TRBJ1-3; 8 nucleotides align to TRBD1. CDR1 LGHNA and CDR2 YSLEER come from the germline V gene. With V trimmed by 4 bases and J by 0 bases, 2 bases remained unmatched. The CDR3 is made up of 15 amino acids. CDR3 DNA sequence: TGCGCCAGCAGCCTTGGGACAGGCTCTGGAAACACCATATATTTT. This translates into CASSLGTGSGNTIYF.

The V and J genes are TRBV18 and TRBJ1-3; tentative D call: TRBD1 (5 bases). Trimming shortened V by 3 bases and J by 0 bases, and 12 bases separated the two germline ends. The V gene's germline CDR1 is KGHSH and CDR2 LQKENI. The CDR3 runs 16 residues. The CDR3, as DNA: TGTGCCAGCTCACCCTTTGACAGCTCCTCTGGAAACACCATATATTTT. This encodes CASSPFDSSSGNTIYF.